The 9 T cell receptor beta chains listed next were all sequenced from one sample in a study of T cell repertoires in cytomegalovirus infection. TCRdb reanalysed the reads using MiXCR and keeps one entry per CDR3 protein. The sample holds 600,000 to 800,000 distinct CDR3 sequences, 20% to 25% seen once. Sequencing was done on a sample of CD8+ T cells from PBMCs. These receptors originate from a human donor in good health (CMV status not recorded). Some clones in this sample may be carry-over from other donors' samples.

Ten or more counts support this clonotype. CDR3 residues: CSASSMSRGLETQYF. Here the CDR3 DNA reads TGCAGTGCTAGCTCTATGAGCAGGGGGCTTGAGACCCAGTACTTC. The chain uses TRBV20-1 and TRBJ2-5; 8 nucleotides line up with TRBD1. The CDR3 loop spans 15 amino acids. Trimming cost V 3 bases and J 5 bases; bases outside gene matches: 11. Germline loops: CDR1 DFQATT, CDR2 SNEGSKA (reference sequence).

This clonotype was observed a few times. CDR3 sequence (DNA): TGTGCCAGCAGCCAAGATAGCGGCAAGACCTACACAGATACGCAGTATTTT. Its protein is CASSQDSGKTYTDTQYF. The chain uses TRBV14 and TRBJ2-3, with a tentative D call TRBD2 (6 bases). The germline gives CDR1 SGHDN, CDR2 FVKESK. Deletions cut 0 bases from V and 2 bases from J, with 15 bases between. This CDR3 is built from 17 residues.

This clonotype was picked up a small number of times. This CDR3 reads CASSEDRQETQYF. The CDR3 nucleotides are TGTGCCAGCAGTGAGGACAGGCAAGAGACCCAGTACTTC. This chain joins TRBV28 and TRBJ2-5, with 7 bases matching TRBD1. Unmatched junction bases numbered 2, after V lost 5 bases and J lost 2 bases. The CDR3 is 13 amino acids. Germline V lookup: CDR1 MDHEN, CDR2 SYDVKM.

This clonotype was detected a few times. This chain links TRBV20-1 with TRBJ1-1, with D unresolved. Per the germline V gene, CDR1 is DFQATT and CDR2 is SNEGSKA (reference sequence). V lost 1 base, J lost 0 bases, and 6 bases lay in between. This CDR3 region has 13 residues. The CDR3 sequence is CSARVRLNTEAFF. The CDR3 DNA is TGCAGTGCTAGAGTTCGGCTGAACACTGAAGCTTTCTTT.

This clonotype was counted between two and nine times. One end of the junction is discordant with germline, which a read error may explain. This chain uses TRBV7-9 with TRBJ1-4; 7 positions match TRBD1. The CDR3 sequence is 15 residues long. Per germline, CDR1 SEHNR and CDR2 FQNEAQ (reference sequence). CDR3 residues: CASTLEGQPNEKLFF. In DNA form, the CDR3 reads TGTGCCAGCACCTTAGAGGGACAGCCAAATGAAAAACTGTTTTTT.

The chain has TRBV5-1 and TRBJ2-1, with 10 bases fitting TRBD1. Trimming cost V 0 bases and J 8 bases; bases outside gene matches: 8. This CDR3 is 16 amino acids long. CDR1 and CDR2 from the germline V gene are SGHRS and YFSETQ. This CDR3 is CASSLAGTGALDEQFF. CDR3 coding DNA: TGCGCCAGCAGCTTGGCCGGGACAGGGGCATTGGATGAGCAGTTCTTC.

The V and J genes are TRBV29-1 and TRBJ2-2; possibly TRBD1 for D (5 bases). In germline, CDR1 is SQVTM, CDR2 ANQGSEA. Trimming left V 7 bases short and J 6 bases short, with 12 bases between. This CDR3 has 12 amino acids. The CDR3 DNA sequence: TGCAGCGCCCAGACAGTCCCCGGGGAGCTGTTTTTT. This codes for CSAQTVPGELFF.

The chain is built from TRBV7-4 and TRBJ1-2; D is ambiguous. Trimming stripped 0 bases from V and 6 bases from J, with 11 bases between. The CDR3 is 14 amino acids. Germline V CDR1 and CDR2: SGHVT, SQSDAQ. The CDR3, as DNA: TGTGCCAGCAGCTTAGCGTGGACGGGCGATGGCTACACCTTC. This translates into CASSLAWTGDGYTF.

To note about this clonotype: This may arise from a read error, as a much more abundant clone is one base away. V is TRBV2 and J is TRBJ2-5, with D possibly matching TRBD2 (6 bases). This CDR3 spans 15 amino acids. CDR1 is SNHLY, CDR2 FYNNEI, per germline. CDR3 bases: TGTGTCAGCAGTGCTCCGGGACGGGAGTGGGAGACCCAGTACTTC. Encoded protein: CVSSAPGREWETQYF.